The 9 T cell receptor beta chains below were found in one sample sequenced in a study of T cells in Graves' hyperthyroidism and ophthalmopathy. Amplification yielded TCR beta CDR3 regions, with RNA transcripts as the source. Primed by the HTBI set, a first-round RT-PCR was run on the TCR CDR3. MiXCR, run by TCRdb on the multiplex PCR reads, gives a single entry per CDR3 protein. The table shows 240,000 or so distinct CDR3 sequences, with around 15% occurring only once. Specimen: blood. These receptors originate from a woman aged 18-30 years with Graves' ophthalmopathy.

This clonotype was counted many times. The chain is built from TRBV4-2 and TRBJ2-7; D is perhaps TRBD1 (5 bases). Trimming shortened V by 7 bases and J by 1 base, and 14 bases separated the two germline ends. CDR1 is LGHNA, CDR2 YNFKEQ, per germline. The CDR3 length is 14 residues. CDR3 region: CASTPEGASYEQYF. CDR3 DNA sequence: TGTGCCAGCACTCCAGAAGGGGCATCCTACGAGCAGTACTTC.

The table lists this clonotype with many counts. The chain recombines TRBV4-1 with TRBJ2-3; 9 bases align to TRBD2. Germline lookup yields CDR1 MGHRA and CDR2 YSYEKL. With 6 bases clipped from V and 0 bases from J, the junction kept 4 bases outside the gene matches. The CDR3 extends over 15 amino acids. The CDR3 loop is CASRPSGASTDTQYF. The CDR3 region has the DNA TGCGCCAGCAGACCTAGCGGGGCAAGCACAGATACGCAGTATTTT.

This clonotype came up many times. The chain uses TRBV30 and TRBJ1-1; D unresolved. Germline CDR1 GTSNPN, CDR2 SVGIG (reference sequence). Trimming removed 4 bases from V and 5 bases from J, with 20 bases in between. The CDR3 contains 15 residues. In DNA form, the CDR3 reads TGTGCCTGGAATTCGAAGGGTTTGCGGCGGACTGAAGCTTTCTTT. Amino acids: CAWNSKGLRRTEAFF.

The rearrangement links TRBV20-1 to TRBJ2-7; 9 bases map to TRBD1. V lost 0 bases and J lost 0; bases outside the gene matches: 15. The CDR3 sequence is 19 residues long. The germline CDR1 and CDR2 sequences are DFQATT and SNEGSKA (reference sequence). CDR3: CSARDDQQGAALSSYEQYF. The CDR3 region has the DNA TGCAGTGCTAGAGATGACCAACAGGGGGCGGCCTTGAGCTCCTACGAGCAGTACTTC.

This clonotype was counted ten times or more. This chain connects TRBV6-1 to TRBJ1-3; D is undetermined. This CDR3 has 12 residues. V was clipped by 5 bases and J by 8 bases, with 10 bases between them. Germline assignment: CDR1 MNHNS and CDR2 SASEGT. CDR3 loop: CASSKSGDTIYF. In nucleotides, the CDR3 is TGTGCCAGCAGTAAATCCGGGGACACCATATATTTT.

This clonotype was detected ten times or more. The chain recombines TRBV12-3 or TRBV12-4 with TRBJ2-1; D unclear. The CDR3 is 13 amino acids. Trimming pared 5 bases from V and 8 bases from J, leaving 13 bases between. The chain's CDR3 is CASSVSGRYEQFF. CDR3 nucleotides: TGTGCCAGCAGTGTATCGGGTCGGTATGAGCAGTTCTTC.

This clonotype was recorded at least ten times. The CDR3 is CSARGGGTGANTEAFF. The CDR3 DNA reads TGCAGTGCTAGAGGGGGGGGGACAGGGGCGAACACTGAAGCTTTCTTT. This rearrangement joins TRBV20-1 to TRBJ1-1, with 10 positions matching TRBD1. Germline assignment: CDR1 DFQATT and CDR2 SNEGSKA (reference sequence). Trimming at V came to 1 base and at J to 1 base, leaving 6 bases not matched to a gene. This CDR3 is 16 amino acids long.

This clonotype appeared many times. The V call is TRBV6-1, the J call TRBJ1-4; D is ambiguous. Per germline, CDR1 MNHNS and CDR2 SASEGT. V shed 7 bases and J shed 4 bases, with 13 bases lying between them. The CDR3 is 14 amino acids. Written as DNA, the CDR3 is TGTGCCAGCAAAGGCGGCGGAAATAATGAAAAACTGTTTTTT. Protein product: CASKGGGNNEKLFF.

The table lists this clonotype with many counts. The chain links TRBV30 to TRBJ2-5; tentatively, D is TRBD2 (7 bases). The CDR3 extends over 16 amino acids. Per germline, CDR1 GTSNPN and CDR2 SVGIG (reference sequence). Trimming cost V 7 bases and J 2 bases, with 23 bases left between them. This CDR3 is CASKSGVGGAQETQYF. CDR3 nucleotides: TGTGCCTCAAAATCCGGCGTGGGGGGGGCTCAAGAGACCCAGTACTTC.